The rows below give T cell receptor beta chains drawn from one sample of a study of blood T cell repertoires in COVID-19. The assay was immunoSEQ multiplex PCR, and TCRdb's table has in-frame clones only and misses some. The table lists a few hundred thousand clones, 70% to 90% of them singletons. What was sequenced was PBMCs or T cells enriched from blood (not recorded which). These receptors came from a woman in her fifties or sixties who had been exposed to COVID-19. CDR3s include the opening cysteine and the closing phenylalanine or tryptophan. A D gene is named only where the DNA matches it firmly.

TRBV18 | NA | CASSPPGGLYYEQYF
TRBV24-1 | TRBD1 | CATRHEPRTGIYGYTF
TRBV28 | NA | CASKGGAGDLTEAFF
TRBV5-4 | TRBD1 | CANSRGTDQETQYF
TRBV7-2 | NA | CASSRDSAQPQHF
TRBV10-3 | TRBD1 | CAISETTGASYEQYF
TRBV6-5 | TRBD1 | CASSDRASKDTIYF
TRBV19 | TRBD1 | CASSKTTGGNQPQHF
TRBV12-3/TRBV12-4 | NA | CASSYSNSPLHF
TRBV6-2/TRBV6-3 | NA | CASSPVSRGTPGEQYF
TRBV19 | TRBD1 | CASSRRTGGYSNTGELFF
TRBV5-6 | NA | CASSLAGHPLPFF
TRBV29-1 | TRBD1 | CSGGTGGLNTEAFF
TRBV4-2 | NA | CASSQDPRNTEAFF
TRBV2 | TRBD1 | CARGNRGRGTEAFF
TRBV5-4 | NA | CASSSGGDVYNEQFF
TRBV15 | TRBD2 | CATSRATGGSFYNEQFF
TRBV24-1 | TRBD1 | CATSDLLGTGGTTGELFF
TRBV25-1 | TRBD1 | CASSRDRGLEQYF
TRBV13 | NA | CASREGVNTGELFF
TRBV7-2 | NA | CASSTLMGGSYNSPLHF
TRBV28 | NA | CASSSRPEGYGYTF
TRBV6-1 | TRBD1 | CASSEPAGTGSNEQFF
TRBV7-9 | NA | CASSPPGRSQAFF
TRBV5-1 | NA | CASSPTRQETQYF
TRBV14 | NA | CASSPVRSPSGNTIYF
TRBV30 | NA | CAWSVSVGAEAFF
TRBV7-6 | NA | CASSLAGPYEAFF
TRBV19 | NA | CASKRESGNSPLHF
TRBV5-8 | TRBD1 | CASSPDRGIGDTQYF
TRBV6-5 | NA | CASKWTVSKPQHF
TRBV12-3/TRBV12-4 | NA | CASSFSGYEQYF
TRBV7-2 | TRBD2 | CASSSGTSGGTDTQYF
TRBV7-9 | NA | CASSLEPSGDTGELFF
TRBV5-1 | NA | CASSLAWGIIKAGELFF
TRBV6-5 | NA | CASSYGAHTGELFF
TRBV7-9 | TRBD1 | CASSFPTGRSPDTEAFF
TRBV7-9 | NA | CASSLAGRNTEAFF
TRBV11-2 | TRBD1 | CASSISTGHYGYTF
TRBV4-3 | TRBD1 | CASSQDLGSPGTGEKLFF
TRBV13 | TRBD1 | CASSFGTATYYGYTF
TRBV19 | TRBD1 | CASSTYRDRVYGYTF